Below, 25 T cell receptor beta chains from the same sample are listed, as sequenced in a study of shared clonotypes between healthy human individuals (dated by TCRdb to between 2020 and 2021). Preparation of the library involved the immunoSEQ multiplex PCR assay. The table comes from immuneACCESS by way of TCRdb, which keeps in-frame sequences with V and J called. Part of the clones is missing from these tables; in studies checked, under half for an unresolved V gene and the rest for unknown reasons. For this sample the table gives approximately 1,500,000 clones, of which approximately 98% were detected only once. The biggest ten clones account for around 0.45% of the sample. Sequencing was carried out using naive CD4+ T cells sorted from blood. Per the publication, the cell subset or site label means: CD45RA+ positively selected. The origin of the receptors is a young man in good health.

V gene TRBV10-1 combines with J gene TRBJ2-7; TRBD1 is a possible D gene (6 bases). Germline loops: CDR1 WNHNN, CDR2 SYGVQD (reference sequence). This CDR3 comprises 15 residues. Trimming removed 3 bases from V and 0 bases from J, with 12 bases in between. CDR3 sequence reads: CASSDFGQNSYEQYF. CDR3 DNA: TGCGCCAGCAGTGATTTCGGACAGAACTCCTACGAGCAGTACTTC.

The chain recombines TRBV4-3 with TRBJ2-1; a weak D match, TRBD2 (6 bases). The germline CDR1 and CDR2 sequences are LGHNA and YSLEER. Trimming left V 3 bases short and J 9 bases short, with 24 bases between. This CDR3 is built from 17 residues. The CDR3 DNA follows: TGCGCCAGCAGCCAGGGAACCGGGGCACCTCTAGCGACTGAGCAGTTCTTC. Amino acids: CASSQGTGAPLATEQFF.

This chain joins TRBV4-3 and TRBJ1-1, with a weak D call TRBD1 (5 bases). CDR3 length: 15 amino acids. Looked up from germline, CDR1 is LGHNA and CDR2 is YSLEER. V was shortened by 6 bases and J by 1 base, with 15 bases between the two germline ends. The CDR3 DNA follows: TGCGCCAGCAGACTTAAAGACAGAGCGAACACTGAAGCTTTCTTT. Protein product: CASRLKDRANTEAFF.

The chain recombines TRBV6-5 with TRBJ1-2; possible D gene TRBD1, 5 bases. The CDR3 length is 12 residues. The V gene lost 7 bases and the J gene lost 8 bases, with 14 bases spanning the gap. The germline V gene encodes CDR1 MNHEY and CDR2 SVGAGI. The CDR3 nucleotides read TGTGCCAGCACCTCCGGGACTATCGGCTACACCTTC. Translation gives CASTSGTIGYTF.

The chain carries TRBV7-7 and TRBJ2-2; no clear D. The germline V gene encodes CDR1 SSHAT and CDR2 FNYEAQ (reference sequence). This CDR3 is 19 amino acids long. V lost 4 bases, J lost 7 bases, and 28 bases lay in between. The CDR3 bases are TGTGCCAGCAGCTCCCGTCCCCTGGTCACACAAGGCAAGGGCGGGGAGCTGTTTTTT. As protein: CASSSRPLVTQGKGGELFF.

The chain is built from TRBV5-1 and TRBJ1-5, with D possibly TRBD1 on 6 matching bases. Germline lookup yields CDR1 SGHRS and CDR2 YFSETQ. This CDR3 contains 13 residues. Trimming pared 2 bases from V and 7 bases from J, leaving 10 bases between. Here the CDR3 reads CASSFRGEQPQHF. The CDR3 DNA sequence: TGCGCCAGCAGCTTCAGGGGCGAACAGCCCCAGCATTTT.

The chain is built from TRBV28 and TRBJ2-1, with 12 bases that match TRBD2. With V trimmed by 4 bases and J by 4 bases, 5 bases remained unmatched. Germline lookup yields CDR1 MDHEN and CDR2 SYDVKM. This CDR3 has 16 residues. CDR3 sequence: CASSSRTSGKYNEQFF. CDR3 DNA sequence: TGTGCCAGCAGTTCCCGGACTAGCGGGAAATACAATGAGCAGTTCTTC. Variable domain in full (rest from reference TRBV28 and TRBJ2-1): DVKVTQSSRYLVKRTGEKVFLECVQDMDHENMFWYRQDPGLGLRLIYFSYDVKMKEKGDIPEGYSVSREKKERFSLILESASTNQTSMYLCASSSRTSGKYNEQFFGPGTRLTVL.

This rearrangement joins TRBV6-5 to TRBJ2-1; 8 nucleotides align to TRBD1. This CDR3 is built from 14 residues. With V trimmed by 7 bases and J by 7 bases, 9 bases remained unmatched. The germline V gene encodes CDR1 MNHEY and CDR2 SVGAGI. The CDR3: CASKEDRAVNEQFF. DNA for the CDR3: TGTGCCAGCAAGGAGGACAGGGCGGTTAATGAGCAGTTCTTC.

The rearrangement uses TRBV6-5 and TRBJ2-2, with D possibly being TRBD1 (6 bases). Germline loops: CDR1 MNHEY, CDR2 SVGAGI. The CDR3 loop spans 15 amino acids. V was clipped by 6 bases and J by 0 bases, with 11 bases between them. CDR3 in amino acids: CASSRGQTNTGELFF. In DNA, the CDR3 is TGTGCCAGCAGCCGAGGACAGACGAACACCGGGGAGCTGTTTTTT.

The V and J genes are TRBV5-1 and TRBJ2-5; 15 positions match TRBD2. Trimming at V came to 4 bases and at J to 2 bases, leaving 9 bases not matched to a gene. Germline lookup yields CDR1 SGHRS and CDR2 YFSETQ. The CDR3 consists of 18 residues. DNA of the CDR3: TGCGCCAGCAGCCGGAACAGGGGACTAGCGGGAGGTCAAGAGACCCAGTACTTC. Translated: CASSRNRGLAGGQETQYF. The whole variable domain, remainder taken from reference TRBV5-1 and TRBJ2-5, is KAGVTQTPRYLIKTRGQQVTLSCSPISGHRSVSWYQQTPGQGLQFLFEYFSETQRNKGNFPGRFSGRQFSNSRSEMNVSTLELGDSALYLCASSRNRGLAGGQETQYFGPGTRLLVL.

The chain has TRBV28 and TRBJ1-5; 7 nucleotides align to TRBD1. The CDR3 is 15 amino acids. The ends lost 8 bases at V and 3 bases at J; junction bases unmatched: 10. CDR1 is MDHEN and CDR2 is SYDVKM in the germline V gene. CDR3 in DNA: TGTGCCAGCCCTCCCCTGACAGGGCCCAATCAGCCCCAGCATTTT. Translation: CASPPLTGPNQPQHF.

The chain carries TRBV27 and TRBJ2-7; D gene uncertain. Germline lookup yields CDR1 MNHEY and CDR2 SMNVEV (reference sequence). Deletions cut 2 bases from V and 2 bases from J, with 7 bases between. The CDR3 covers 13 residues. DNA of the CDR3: TGTGCCAGCAGTTTAGGACGGCCCTACGAGCAGTACTTC. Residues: CASSLGRPYEQYF.

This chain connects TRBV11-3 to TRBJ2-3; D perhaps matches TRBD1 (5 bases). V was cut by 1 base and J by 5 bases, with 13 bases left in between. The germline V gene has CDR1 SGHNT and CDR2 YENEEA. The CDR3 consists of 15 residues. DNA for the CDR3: TGTGCCAGCAGCTTAGGGGGCAGCAGTGGAGATACGCAGTATTTT. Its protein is CASSLGGSSGDTQYF.

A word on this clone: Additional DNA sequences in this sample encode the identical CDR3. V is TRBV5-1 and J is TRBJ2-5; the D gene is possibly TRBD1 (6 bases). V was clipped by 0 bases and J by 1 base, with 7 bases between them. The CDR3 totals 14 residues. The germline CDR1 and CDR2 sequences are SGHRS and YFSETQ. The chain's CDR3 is CASSLGTAQETQYF. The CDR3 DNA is TGCGCCAGCAGCTTGGGGACAGCCCAAGAGACCCAGTACTTC.

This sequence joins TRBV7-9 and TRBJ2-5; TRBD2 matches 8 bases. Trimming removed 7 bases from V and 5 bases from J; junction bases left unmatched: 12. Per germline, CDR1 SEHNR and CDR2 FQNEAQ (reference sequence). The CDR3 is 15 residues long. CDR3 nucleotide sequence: TGTGCCAGCACCCCGGGGGGGGGAGATTACGAGACCCAGTACTTC. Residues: CASTPGGGDYETQYF.

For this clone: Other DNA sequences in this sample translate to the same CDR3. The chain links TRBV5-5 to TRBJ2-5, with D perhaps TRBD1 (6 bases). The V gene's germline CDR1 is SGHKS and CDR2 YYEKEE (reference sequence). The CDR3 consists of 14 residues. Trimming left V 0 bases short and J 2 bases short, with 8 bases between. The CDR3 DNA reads TGTGCCAGCAGCTTGGGACAGGTACAAGAGACCCAGTACTTC. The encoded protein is CASSLGQVQETQYF. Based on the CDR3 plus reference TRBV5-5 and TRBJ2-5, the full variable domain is DAGVTQSPTHLIKTRGQQVTLRCSPISGHKSVSWYQQVLGQGPQFIFQYYEKEERGRGNFPDRFSARQFPNYSSELNVNALLLGDSALYLCASSLGQVQETQYFGPGTRLLVL.

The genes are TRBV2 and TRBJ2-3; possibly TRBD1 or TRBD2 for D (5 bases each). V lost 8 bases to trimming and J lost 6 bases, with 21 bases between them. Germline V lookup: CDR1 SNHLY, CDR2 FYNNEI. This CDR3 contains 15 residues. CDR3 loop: CASGRDGTTSDTQYF. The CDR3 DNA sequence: TGTGCCAGCGGAAGAGACGGGACGACCTCCGATACGCAGTATTTT.

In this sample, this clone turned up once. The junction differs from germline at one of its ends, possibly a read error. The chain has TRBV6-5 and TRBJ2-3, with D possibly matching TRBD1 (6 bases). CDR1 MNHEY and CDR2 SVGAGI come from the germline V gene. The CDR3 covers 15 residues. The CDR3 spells CTSRYPGHNTDTQYF. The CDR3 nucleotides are TGTACCAGCAGATATCCGGGACACAACACAGATACGCAGTATTTT.

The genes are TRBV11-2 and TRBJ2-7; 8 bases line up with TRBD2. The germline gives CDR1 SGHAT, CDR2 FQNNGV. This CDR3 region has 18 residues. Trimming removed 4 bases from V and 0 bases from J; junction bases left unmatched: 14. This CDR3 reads CASSSSTLAGRSSYEQYF. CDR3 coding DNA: TGTGCCAGCAGCTCCTCCACCTTAGCGGGGCGAAGCTCCTACGAGCAGTACTTC.

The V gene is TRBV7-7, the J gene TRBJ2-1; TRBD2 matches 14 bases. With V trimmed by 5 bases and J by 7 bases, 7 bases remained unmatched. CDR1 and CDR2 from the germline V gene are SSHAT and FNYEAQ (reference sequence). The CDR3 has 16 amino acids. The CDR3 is CASSPGLAGVRNEQFF. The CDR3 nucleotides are TGTGCCAGCAGCCCGGGACTAGCGGGAGTCAGGAATGAGCAGTTCTTC.

In DNA, the CDR3 is TGCAGCGTTCTAAAGGGGGGACAGGGTGCTGAAGCTTTCTTT. Protein: CSVLKGGQGAEAFF. The V call is TRBV29-1, the J call TRBJ1-1; TRBD1 aligns across 9 bases. This CDR3 has 14 residues. The germline gives CDR1 SQVTM, CDR2 ANQGSEA. V shed 5 bases, J shed 6 bases, and the junction held 10 bases outside the gene matches. The whole variable domain, filled in from reference TRBV29-1 and TRBJ1-1, reads SAVISQKPSRDICQRGTSLTIQCQVDSQVTMMFWYRQQPGQSLTLIATANQGSEATYESGFVIDKFPISRPNLTFSTLTVSNMSPEDSSIYLCSVLKGGQGAEAFFGQGTRLTVV.

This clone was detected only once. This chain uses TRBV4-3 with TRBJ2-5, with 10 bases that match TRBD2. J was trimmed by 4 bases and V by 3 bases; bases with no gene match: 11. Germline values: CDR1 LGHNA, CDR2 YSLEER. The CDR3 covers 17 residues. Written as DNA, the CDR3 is TGCGCCAGCAGCCAGGGACTAGCGAGGGGTTCGGGAGAGACCCAGTACTTC. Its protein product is CASSQGLARGSGETQYF.

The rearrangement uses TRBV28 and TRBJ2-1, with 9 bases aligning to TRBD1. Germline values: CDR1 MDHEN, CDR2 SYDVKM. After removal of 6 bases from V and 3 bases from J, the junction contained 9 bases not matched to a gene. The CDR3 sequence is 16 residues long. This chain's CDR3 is CASRTPGQGYYNEQFF. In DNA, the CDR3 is TGTGCCAGCAGAACTCCGGGACAGGGTTACTACAATGAGCAGTTCTTC.

CDR3 sequence reads: CASSLISGRFTGELFF. CDR3 nucleotide sequence: TGTGCCAGCAGCTTGATTAGCGGGAGGTTCACCGGGGAGCTGTTTTTT. The chain is built from TRBV5-6 and TRBJ2-2; 10 bases agree with TRBD2. The CDR3 consists of 16 residues. V shed 1 base and J 4 bases; nucleotides not matched to a gene: 4. Germline V gives CDR1 SGHDT, CDR2 YYEEEE.

This CDR3 reads CASSTAGGRPQHF. In DNA form, the CDR3 reads TGTGCCAGCAGTACGGCAGGGGGGCGGCCCCAGCATTTT. This chain connects TRBV27 to TRBJ1-5; 7 bases fit TRBD1. The V gene end was trimmed by 5 bases and the J gene end by 9 bases; junction bases not matched to a gene: 7. Germline V gene lookup returns CDR1 MNHEY and CDR2 SMNVEV (reference sequence). The CDR3 is made up of 13 amino acids.